This T cell receptor beta chain appears in the sequencing data of a study of neurological immune-mediated disorders. Volunteers at a blood bank in Maryland, USA, were the healthy controls. Sorted libraries were derived from about a million CD4+ or CD8+ T cells. The authors produced cDNA by 5'RACE using 10-nucleotide random UMIs. The output of every sequencing run exceeded 200 million TCR-beta sequences, derived from 15-18 subjects. TCRdb used MiXCR to reprocess the 5' RACE reads, holding one entry per CDR3 protein. The top ten hold 2% to 2.5% of the sample, which has some 30,000 distinct CDR3 sequences, under 6.5% seen once. This clonotype showed up many times. V was cut by 6 bases and J by 5 bases, with 12 bases left in between. Germline loops: CDR1 DFQATT, CDR2 SNEGSKA (reference sequence). There are 12 residues in the CDR3.

V usage is TRBV20-1 and J usage is TRBJ2-3; D is unresolved. The sequencing sample was made of CD4+ T cells from blood. The source of this sequence is a woman in her 50s in good health. Here the CDR3 reads CSARRLGDTQYF. The CDR3 nucleotides read TGCAGTGCGCGTCGACTGGGAGATACGCAGTATTTT.